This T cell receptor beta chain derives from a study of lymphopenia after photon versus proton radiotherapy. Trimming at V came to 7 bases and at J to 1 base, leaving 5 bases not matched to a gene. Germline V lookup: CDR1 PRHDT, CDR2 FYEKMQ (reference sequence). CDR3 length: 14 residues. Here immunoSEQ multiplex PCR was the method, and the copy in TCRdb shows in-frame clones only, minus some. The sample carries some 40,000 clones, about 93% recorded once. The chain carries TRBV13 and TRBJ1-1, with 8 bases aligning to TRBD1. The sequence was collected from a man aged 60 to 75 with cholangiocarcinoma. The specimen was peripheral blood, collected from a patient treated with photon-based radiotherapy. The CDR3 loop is CASNPDRANTEAFF. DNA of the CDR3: TGTGCCAGCAACCCGGACAGGGCGAACACTGAAGCTTTCTTT.